The following is a T cell receptor beta chain sequence with its context. The antigen remains undetermined. The data originate from a study of shared clonotypes between healthy human individuals. About the research overall: Each donor contributed plates that comprised three CD4 naive, three CD4 memory, two CD8 naive and one CD8 memory.

Overall study findings and caveats: The study's rarefaction showed incomplete sorted-subset sequencing despite large depth. Sampling included only blood; tissue repertoires likely differ.

J was trimmed by 5 bases and V by 5 bases; bases with no gene match: 4. This CDR3 is 14 amino acids long. Germline V lookup: CDR1 MNHNS, CDR2 SASEGT. Only in-frame clones appear in the TCRdb table, and some are missing; sequencing was by immunoSEQ multiplex PCR. This table holds over 950,000 clones, 70% to 85% found once. What was sequenced was memory CD4+ T cells from PBMCs. The sample's subset: CD45RA-negative fraction. The sequence derives from a man between 18 and 35 years old in good health. Some clones in this sample may be carry-over from other donors' samples. The rearrangement uses TRBV6-1 and TRBJ1-1; TRBD1 matches 11 bases. The CDR3 DNA is TGTGCCAGCAGTTCGGACAGGGGGCGAACTGAAGCTTTCTTT. Amino acid sequence: CASSSDRGRTEAFF.